This T cell receptor (beta chain) derives from a study of T-cell memory formation after mild COVID-19. The CDR3 runs to 15 residues. J lost 2 bases, V lost 6 bases, and 5 bases had no gene match. Germline lookup yields CDR1 SEHNR and CDR2 FQNEAQ (reference sequence). Via MiXCR, TCRdb re-called the 5' RACE reads, giving one row per CDR3 protein. The sample lists 35,000 to 45,000 distinct CDR3 sequences, over 6.5% seen once, with about 0.84% in the top ten. The sample taken for sequencing was PBMCs or a T cell subset sorted from them (not recorded which). V and J are TRBV7-9 and TRBJ2-7; 12 bases are shared with TRBD1. The clonotype originates from an adult who had mild COVID-19 (a few samples of this study predate the infection). Cell type and time point are not known. The CDR3 region is CASSRDRGRTYEQYF. In DNA form, the CDR3 reads TGTGCCAGCAGTCGGGACAGGGGGCGAACCTACGAGCAGTACTTC.